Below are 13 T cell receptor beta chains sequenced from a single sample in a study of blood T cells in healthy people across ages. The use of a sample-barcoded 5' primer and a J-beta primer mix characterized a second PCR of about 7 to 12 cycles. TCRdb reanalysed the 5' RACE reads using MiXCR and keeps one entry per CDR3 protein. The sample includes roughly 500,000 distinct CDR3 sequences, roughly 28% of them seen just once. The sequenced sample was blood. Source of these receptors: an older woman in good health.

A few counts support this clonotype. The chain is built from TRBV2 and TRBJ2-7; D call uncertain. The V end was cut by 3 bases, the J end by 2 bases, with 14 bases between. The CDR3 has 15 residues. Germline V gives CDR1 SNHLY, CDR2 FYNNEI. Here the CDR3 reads CASSERPTFAYEQYF. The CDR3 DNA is TGTGCCAGCAGTGAGAGACCGACCTTCGCCTACGAGCAGTACTTC.

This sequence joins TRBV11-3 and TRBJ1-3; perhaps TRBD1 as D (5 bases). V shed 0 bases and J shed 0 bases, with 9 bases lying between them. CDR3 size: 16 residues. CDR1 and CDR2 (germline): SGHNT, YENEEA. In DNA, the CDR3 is TGTGCCAGCAGCTTAGAAAGGGGACTCTCTGGAAACACCATATATTTT. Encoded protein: CASSLERGLSGNTIYF.

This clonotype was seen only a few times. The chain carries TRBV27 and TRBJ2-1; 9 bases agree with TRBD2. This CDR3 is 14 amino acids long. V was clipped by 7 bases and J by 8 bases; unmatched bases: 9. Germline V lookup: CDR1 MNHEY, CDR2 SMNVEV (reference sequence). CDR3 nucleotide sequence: TGTGCCAGCACTCCTGGCGGGGGGGTTCATGAGCAGTTCTTC. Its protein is CASTPGGGVHEQFF.

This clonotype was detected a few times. As DNA, the CDR3 is TGTGCCAGCAGCTTCTCCAACGGGGAGCTGTTTTTT. Its translation is CASSFSNGELFF. The chain combines TRBV7-3 with TRBJ2-2; no clear D. Trimming left V 3 bases short and J 7 bases short, with 6 bases between. In germline, CDR1 is SGHTA, CDR2 FQGTGA. This CDR3 has 12 amino acids. The full variable domain, with the rest looked up from reference TRBV7-3 and TRBJ2-2, is GAGVSQTPSNKVTEKGKYVELRCDPISGHTALYWYRQSLGQGPEFLIYFQGTGAADDSGLPNDRFFAVRPEGSVSTLKIQRTERGDSAVYLCASSFSNGELFFGEGSRLTVL.

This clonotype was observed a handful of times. The CDR3 region is CASNNRDSVNYGYTF. The CDR3, as DNA: TGTGCCAGTAACAACCGGGACAGCGTTAACTATGGCTACACCTTC. The chain links TRBV19 to TRBJ1-2; 7 positions match TRBD1. CDR1 and CDR2 (germline): LNHDA, SQIVND (reference sequence). The junction had 9 bases not matched to a gene; V was cut back by 7 bases and J by 1 base. The CDR3 totals 15 residues.

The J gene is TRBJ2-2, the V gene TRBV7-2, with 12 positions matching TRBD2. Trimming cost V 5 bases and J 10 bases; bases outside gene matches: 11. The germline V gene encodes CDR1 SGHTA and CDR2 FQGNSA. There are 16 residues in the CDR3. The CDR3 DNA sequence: TGTGCCAGCAGCCCCCAACCACTAGCGGGGGGCGTGGAGCTGTTTTTT. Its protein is CASSPQPLAGGVELFF.

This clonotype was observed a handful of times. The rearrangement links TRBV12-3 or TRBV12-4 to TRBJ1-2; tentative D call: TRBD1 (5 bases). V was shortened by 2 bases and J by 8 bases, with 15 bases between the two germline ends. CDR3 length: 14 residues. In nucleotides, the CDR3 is TGTGCCAGCAGTTTAATCTGGGGGAAGTCCGGCTACACCTTC. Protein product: CASSLIWGKSGYTF.

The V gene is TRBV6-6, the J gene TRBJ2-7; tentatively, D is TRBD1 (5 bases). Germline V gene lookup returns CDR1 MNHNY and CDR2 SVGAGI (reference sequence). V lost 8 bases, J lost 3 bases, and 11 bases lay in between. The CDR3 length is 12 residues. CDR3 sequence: CASRAQDYEQYF. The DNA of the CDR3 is TGTGCCAGCCGTGCACAGGACTACGAGCAGTACTTC.

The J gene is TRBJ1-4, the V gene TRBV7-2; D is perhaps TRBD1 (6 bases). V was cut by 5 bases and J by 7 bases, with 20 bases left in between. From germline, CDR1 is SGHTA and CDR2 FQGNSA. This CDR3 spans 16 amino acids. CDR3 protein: CASSAEYRESGEKLFF. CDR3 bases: TGTGCCAGCAGCGCGGAATACAGGGAATCGGGTGAAAAACTGTTTTTT. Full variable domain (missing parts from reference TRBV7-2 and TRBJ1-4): GAGVSQSPSNKVTEKGKDVELRCDPISGHTALYWYRQSLGQGLEFLIYFQGNSAPDKSGLPSDRFSAERTGGSVSTLTIQRTQQEDSAVYLCASSAEYRESGEKLFFGSGTQLSVL.

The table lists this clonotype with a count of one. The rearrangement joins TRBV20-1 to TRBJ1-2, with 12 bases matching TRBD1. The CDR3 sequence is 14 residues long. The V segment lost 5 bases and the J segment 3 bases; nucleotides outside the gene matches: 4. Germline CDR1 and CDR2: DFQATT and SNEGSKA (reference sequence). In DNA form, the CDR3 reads TGCAGTGCTGAGGGGACAGGGGGCGACTATGGCTACACCTTC. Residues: CSAEGTGGDYGYTF.

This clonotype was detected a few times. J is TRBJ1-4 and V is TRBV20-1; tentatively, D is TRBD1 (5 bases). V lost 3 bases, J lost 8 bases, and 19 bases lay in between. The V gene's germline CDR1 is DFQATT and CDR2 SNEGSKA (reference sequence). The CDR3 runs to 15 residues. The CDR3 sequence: CSARNIGGVSEKLFF. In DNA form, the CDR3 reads TGCAGTGCTAGGAATATTGGGGGGGTGAGCGAAAAACTGTTTTTT.

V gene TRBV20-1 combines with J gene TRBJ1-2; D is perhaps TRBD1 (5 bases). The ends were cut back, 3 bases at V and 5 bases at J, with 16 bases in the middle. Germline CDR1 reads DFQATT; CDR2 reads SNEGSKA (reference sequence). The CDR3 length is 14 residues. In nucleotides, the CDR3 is TGCAGTGCTAGGGAATCAGGGACTCATTATGGCTACACCTTC. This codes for CSARESGTHYGYTF.

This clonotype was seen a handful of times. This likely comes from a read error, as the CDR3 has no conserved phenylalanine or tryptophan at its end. Written as DNA, the CDR3 is TGTGCCACCAGCAGAGATCGAAGCTCCTACGAGCAGTACCTC. Protein sequence: CATSRDRSSYEQYL. The chain links TRBV15 to TRBJ2-5; no firm D call. TRBJ2-7 matches the DNA end more closely, so the J call is doubtful. The CDR3 has 14 residues. Germline V gene sequence: CDR1 LNHNV, CDR2 YYDKDF (reference sequence).